Listed below are T cell receptor beta chains from one sample, sequenced in a study of T cells in Graves' hyperthyroidism and ophthalmopathy. TCRdb re-derived calls from the multiplex PCR reads in MiXCR, one entry per CDR3 protein. The table includes a few hundred thousand distinct CDR3 sequences, approximately 22% detected once. The sample consisted of blood. Receptor source: a woman aged 70 to 79 with Graves' ophthalmopathy. CDR3s include the opening cysteine and the closing phenylalanine or tryptophan. The D gene is left open where the match is weak. Only part of the rows carry a size: once, few, many, or a class if the clone is expanded.

V	J	size	D	DNA	CDR3
TRBV7-9	TRBJ2-7	few	TRBD1	TGTGCCAGCAGCCTCCCCGGGACAGTCGGCTACGAGCAGTACTTC	CASSLPGTVGYEQYF
TRBV6-2/TRBV6-3	TRBJ1-5	few	NA	TGTGCCAGCACCAGTGCCAGACGCAATCAGCCCCAGCATTTT	CASTSARRNQPQHF
TRBV12-3/TRBV12-4	TRBJ2-3	many	NA	TGTGCCAGCAGTTTAACCAGGCCTCCCACAGATACGCAGTATTTT	CASSLTRPPTDTQYF
TRBV6-1	TRBJ2-4	few	NA	TGTGCCAGCAGGGACAGACCAGGTGACATTCAGTACTTC	CASRDRPGDIQYF
TRBV5-1	TRBJ1-2	NA	NA	TGCGCCAGCAGCTTGGAGGCGGGGGGCTCATCTAATACGAACTATGGCTACACCTTC	CASSLEAGGSSNTNYGYTF
TRBV6-2/TRBV6-3	TRBJ2-7	few	TRBD2	TGTGCCAGCAGTTACTCGAGCCTAGCGGTCTCCTACGAGCAGTACTTC	CASSYSSLAVSYEQYF
TRBV27	TRBJ1-2	few	TRBD1	TGTGCCAGCAGTTTATGGCCGGACAGGCCTGTCCTCACTAACTATGGCTACACCTTC	CASSLWPDRPVLTNYGYTF
TRBV28	TRBJ1-1	many	NA	TGTGCCAGCAGCCTGACCCTACGGGGGACTGAAGCTTTCTTT	CASSLTLRGTEAFF
TRBV12-3/TRBV12-4	TRBJ1-1	many	NA	TGTGCCAGCAGTTTCAGGCACTCGAACACTGAAGCTTTCTTT	CASSFRHSNTEAFF
TRBV3-1	TRBJ1-5	few	NA	TGTGCCAGCAGCCCTGACCAGGGGCCTCCGCCCCAGCATTTT	CASSPDQGPPPQHF
TRBV27	TRBJ2-7	many	TRBD1	TGTGCCAGCAGACCGACAGGGGGGTACGAGCAGTACTTC	CASRPTGGYEQYF
TRBV14	TRBJ2-7	NA	TRBD2	TGTGCCAGCAGCGCAGTCAGGCTAGCGGCCTACGAGCAGTACTTC	CASSAVRLAAYEQYF
TRBV12-3/TRBV12-4	TRBJ2-3	few	NA	TGTGCCAGTCCCGAGAGTTCTAGCACAGATACGCAGTATTTT	CASPESSSTDTQYF
TRBV6-2/TRBV6-3	TRBJ1-2	NA	TRBD1	TGTGCCAGCATCTCTGATGGGACAGCGTATGGCTACACCTTC	CASISDGTAYGYTF
TRBV4-3	TRBJ1-2	once	NA	TGCGCCAGCAGCCATGGACAGTCAGCTTTTAACTATGGCTACACCTTC	CASSHGQSAFNYGYTF
TRBV28	TRBJ2-3	many	NA	TGTGCCAGCAGTTCCTTCATTTCCGGGACCCTGAGGGCAGATACGCAGTATTTT	CASSSFISGTLRADTQYF
TRBV7-3	TRBJ2-2	few	NA	TGTGCCAGCAGCTTAGCAGGGGCGTCCACCGGGGAGCTGTTTTTT	CASSLAGASTGELFF
TRBV10-3	TRBJ1-1	NA	NA	TGTGCCATCAGTGCGGGGGACCCACTCCTCACTGAAGCTTTCTTT	CAISAGDPLLTEAFF
TRBV7-9	TRBJ2-3	NA	TRBD2	TGTGCCAGCAGCTTAGGCCGGACTAGCGGGAGCTTTCGCACAGATACGCAGTATTTT	CASSLGRTSGSFRTDTQYF
TRBV2	TRBJ2-4	many	TRBD2	TGTGCCAGCGCCCCGCGGGAGGGCAAAAACATTCAGTACTTC	CASAPREGKNIQYF
TRBV30	TRBJ2-1	many	NA	TGTGCCTGGGGGGCGACCGGGGACTTCTCCTACAATGAGCAGTTCTTC	CAWGATGDFSYNEQFF
TRBV4-1	TRBJ2-2	few	TRBD2	TGCGCCAGCAGCCGGGCTAGCGTCGGGGGAGGGGTCACCGGGGAGCTGTTTTTT	CASSRASVGGGVTGELFF
TRBV28	TRBJ1-1	many	TRBD1	TGTGCCAGCAGTTTGCTCTCTTACAGGGGGAACACTGAAGCTTTCTTT	CASSLLSYRGNTEAFF
TRBV7-6	TRBJ2-3	NA	TRBD2	TGTGCCAGATTTTATTCGAACGGCGGGAGGTTTACAGATACGCAGTATTTT	CARFYSNGGRFTDTQYF
TRBV7-2	TRBJ2-7	NA	TRBD1	TGTGCCAGCAGCCGGGACAGGGGTGCCTACGAGCAGTACTTC	CASSRDRGAYEQYF
TRBV12-3/TRBV12-4	TRBJ2-3	few	TRBD2	TGTGCCAGCAGTCGAGCGGGACTAGCGATAGATACGCAGTATTTT	CASSRAGLAIDTQYF
TRBV19	TRBJ2-2	few	NA	TGTGCCAGTAGTATTGGGGGGCCCGGGGAGCTGTTTTTT	CASSIGGPGELFF
TRBV5-1	TRBJ2-5	NA	NA	TGCGCCAGCAACGCCCAAGGGGCCCAAGAGACCCAGTACTTC	CASNAQGAQETQYF
TRBV19	TRBJ1-6	few	NA	TGTGCCAGTAGGCGGGATCCCGATGCACCCCTCCACTTT	CASRRDPDAPLHF
TRBV6-1	TRBJ2-7	NA	NA	TGTGCCAGCGGTGAAGCGATGGGACCAGGGTCCTACGAGCAGTACTTC	CASGEAMGPGSYEQYF
TRBV7-2	TRBJ2-5	NA	TRBD2	TGTGCCAGCAGCTTAGTAGCGGGAGGGCGGGAGACCCAGTACTTC	CASSLVAGGRETQYF
TRBV11-2	TRBJ2-2	NA	NA	TGTGCCAGCAGTGCTAGGTCCACCGGGGAGCTGTTTTTT	CASSARSTGELFF
TRBV28	TRBJ2-7	many	NA	TGTGCCAGCAGTTTGCAGGGCTCCTACGAGCAGTACTTC	CASSLQGSYEQYF
TRBV28	TRBJ2-1	many	NA	TGTGCCAGCAGCGGGAATGAGCAGTTCTTC	CASSGNEQFF
TRBV15	TRBJ2-2	NA	NA	TGTGCCACCAGCAGAGATAAGGGGTCCCTTAACACCGGGGAGCTGTTTTTT	CATSRDKGSLNTGELFF
TRBV20-1	TRBJ2-3	few	NA	TGCAGTGCTAGAGATCGACGGGTTCAAGCAGATACGCAGTATTTT	CSARDRRVQADTQYF
TRBV11-2	TRBJ2-2	few	NA	TGTGCCAGCAGCTTAGTGGGCAGCTCCCCGGGGGAGCTGTTTTTT	CASSLVGSSPGELFF
TRBV18	TRBJ2-5	few	TRBD1	TGTGCCAGCTCGAGACTGGGACAGCAAGAGACCCAGTACTTC	CASSRLGQQETQYF
TRBV4-3	TRBJ1-2	few	TRBD1	TGCGCCAGCAGCCAAGATACGGGACAGAACTATGGCTACACCTTC	CASSQDTGQNYGYTF
TRBV30	TRBJ2-3	many	NA	TGTGCCTGGAGCAGAGCAGATACGCAGTATTTT	CAWSRADTQYF
TRBV12-5	TRBJ2-7	NA	TRBD1	TGTGCTAGTGGGTCACAGGGGTCGACCTACGAGCAGTACTTC	CASGSQGSTYEQYF
TRBV28	TRBJ1-4	few	NA	TGTGCCAGCAGTGCGACGGGACGGCATAATGAAAAACTGTTTTTT	CASSATGRHNEKLFF
TRBV28	TRBJ2-1	many	TRBD1	TGTGCCGGGGGGGGGACCGGGACAGGGGGGGGGCAATCCTACAATGAGCAGTTCTTC	CAGGGTGTGGGQSYNEQFF
TRBV12-3/TRBV12-4	TRBJ2-2	few	TRBD1	TGTGCCAGCAGCCGGGGACAGGGGGAAAGCACCGGGGAGCTGTTTTTT	CASSRGQGESTGELFF
TRBV20-1	TRBJ1-1	NA	NA	TGCAGTGCTAGAGAAACAGGGATGTGGAAAACTGAAGCTTTCTTT	CSARETGMWKTEAFF
TRBV2	TRBJ1-4	many	NA	TGTGCCAGCATCTGGGAGCGTGGAGAAAAACTGTTTTTT	CASIWERGEKLFF
TRBV29-1	TRBJ2-1	few	NA	TGCAGCGTTACCCGGACGGGGAGCTCCTACAATGAGCAGTTCTTC	CSVTRTGSSYNEQFF
TRBV11-2	TRBJ1-4	few	NA	TGTGCCAGCAGCTTAGTTCGGGGGGCGGCGGGCAAACTGTTTTTT	CASSLVRGAAGKLFF
TRBV27	TRBJ2-2	NA	NA	TGTGCCAGCAGTTTATTCGGGGGGCTGGCTAGCGGTGTAAACACCGGGGAGCTGTTTTTT	CASSLFGGLASGVNTGELFF
TRBV30	TRBJ2-3	NA	TRBD2	TGTGCCTGGGGAACTAGCGGGGGACTTGGCACAGATACGCAGTATTTT	CAWGTSGGLGTDTQYF